The 5 T cell receptor beta chains below were found in one sample sequenced in a study of blood T cell repertoires in COVID-19. Assay: immunoSEQ multiplex PCR; the TCRdb copy retains only in-frame clones and omits some. The sample consists of under 300,000 clones, around 87% of them appearing once. Source material: peripheral blood. The receptors were gathered from a woman in her 70s with active or convalescent COVID-19.

The chain uses TRBV7-2 and TRBJ2-3; maybe TRBD2 (7 bases). Trimming took 3 bases from V and 6 from J, leaving 16 bases between them. Germline V gives CDR1 SGHTA, CDR2 FQGNSA. This CDR3 contains 15 residues. The CDR3 region is CASSFNMRGGDTQYF. The DNA of the CDR3 is TGTGCCAGCAGCTTTAATATGAGGGGGGGTGATACGCAGTATTTT.

This clone showed up just a few times. The V call is TRBV19, the J call TRBJ1-2, with D maybe TRBD1 (6 bases). The CDR3 runs 12 residues. CDR1 is LNHDA and CDR2 is SQIVND in the germline V gene (reference sequence). Trimming took 7 bases from V and 3 from J, leaving 9 bases between them. The CDR3 DNA follows: TGTGCCAGTATTGACAGGTACTATGGCTACACCTTC. Residues: CASIDRYYGYTF.

The V call is TRBV5-4, the J call TRBJ2-2; the D gene is possibly TRBD1 (5 bases). Germline CDR1 and CDR2: SGHNT and YYREEE (reference sequence). Trimming removed 2 bases at V and 6 bases at J, with 11 bases between. This CDR3 contains 14 residues. In nucleotides, the CDR3 is TGTGCCAGCAGCTTAGGGTACAGGTCCGGGGAGCTGTTTTTT. Protein: CASSLGYRSGELFF. The full variable domain, with the rest looked up from reference TRBV5-4 and TRBJ2-2, is ETGVTQSPTHLIKTRGQQVTLRCSSQSGHNTVSWYQQALGQGPQFIFQYYREEENGRGNFPPRFSGLQFPNYSSELNVNALELDDSALYLCASSLGYRSGELFFGEGSRLTVL.

The chain has TRBV9 and TRBJ1-3; D is unclear. Germline CDR1 is SGDLS and CDR2 is YYNGEE. The CDR3 consists of 15 residues. Between the trimmed V and J ends, which lost 0 bases and 0 bases, there was a span of 7 bases. CDR3 sequence: CASSVADSSGNTIYF. CDR3 sequence (DNA): TGTGCCAGCAGCGTAGCTGACTCCTCTGGAAACACCATATATTTT.

This chain joins TRBV2 and TRBJ1-5, with TRBD1 matching over 7 bases. In germline, CDR1 is SNHLY, CDR2 FYNNEI. The CDR3 is made up of 15 amino acids. Germline trimming cut 4 bases from V and 6 bases from J; bases unmatched to any gene: 9. CDR3 nucleotide sequence: TGTGCCAGCAGTGCTTTAAGGGGGCGAGTTCAGCCCCAGCATTTT. It yields the protein CASSALRGRVQPQHF.